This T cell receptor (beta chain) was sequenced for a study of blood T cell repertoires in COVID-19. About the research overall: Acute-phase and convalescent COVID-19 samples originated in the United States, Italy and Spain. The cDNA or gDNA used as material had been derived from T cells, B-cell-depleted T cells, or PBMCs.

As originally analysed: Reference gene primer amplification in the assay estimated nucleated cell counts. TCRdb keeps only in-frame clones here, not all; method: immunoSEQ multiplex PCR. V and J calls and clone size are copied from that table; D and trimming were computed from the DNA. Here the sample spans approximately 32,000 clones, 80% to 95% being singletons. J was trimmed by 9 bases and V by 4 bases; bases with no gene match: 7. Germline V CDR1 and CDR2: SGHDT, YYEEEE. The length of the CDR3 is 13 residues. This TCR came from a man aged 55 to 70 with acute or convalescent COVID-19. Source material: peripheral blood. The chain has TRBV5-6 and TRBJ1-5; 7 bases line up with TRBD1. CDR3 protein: CASSVGQFTPQHF. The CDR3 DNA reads TGTGCCAGCAGCGTGGGACAGTTCACGCCCCAGCATTTT.